This T cell receptor beta chain derives from a study of PD-1 blockade in classical Hodgkin lymphoma. Study-wide results and limits: Newly diagnosed patients reportedly had lower baseline TCR diversity than healthy donors.

With no exception, relapse followed autologous stem cell transplantation in all patients, and brentuximab vedotin exposure varied. As to this clone: Its antigen is unknown.

Clones were read by immunoSEQ multiplex PCR, and TCRdb kept only the in-frame ones, dropping some. The repertoire holds approximately 37,000 clones, with 78% as singletons. Germline V gene data show CDR1 as SQVTM and CDR2 as ANQGSEA. With 6 bases removed from V and 2 bases from J, the gap between germline ends came to 14 bases. The CDR3 sequence is 13 residues long. The source of this sequence is a human donor with classical Hodgkin lymphoma. Material: peripheral blood mononuclear cells (PBMCs), obtained at baseline. This chain connects TRBV29-1 to TRBJ2-7, with a weak D call TRBD1 (6 bases). The CDR3 region is CSVRETGTYEQYF. In nucleotides, the CDR3 is TGCAGCGTGAGGGAAACAGGGACCTACGAGCAGTACTTC.